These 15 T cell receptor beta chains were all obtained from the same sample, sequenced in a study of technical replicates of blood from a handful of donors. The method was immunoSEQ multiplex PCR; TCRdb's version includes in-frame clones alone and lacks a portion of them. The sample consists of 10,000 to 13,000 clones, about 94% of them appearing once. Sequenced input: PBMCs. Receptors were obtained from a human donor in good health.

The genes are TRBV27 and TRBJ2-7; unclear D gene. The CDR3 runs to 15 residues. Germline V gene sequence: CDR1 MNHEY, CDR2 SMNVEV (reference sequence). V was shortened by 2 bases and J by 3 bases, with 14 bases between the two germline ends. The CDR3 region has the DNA TGTGCCAGCAGTTTAGGTTCCACTCTCTACTACGAGCAGTACTTC. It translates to CASSLGSTLYYEQYF.

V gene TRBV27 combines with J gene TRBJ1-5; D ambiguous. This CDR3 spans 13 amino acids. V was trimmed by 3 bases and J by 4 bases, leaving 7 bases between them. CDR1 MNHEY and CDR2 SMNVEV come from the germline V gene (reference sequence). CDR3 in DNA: TGTGCCAGCAGTTTTTCCCGGAATCAGCCCCAGCATTTT. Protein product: CASSFSRNQPQHF.

The CDR3: CASGQGPNQPQHF. The CDR3 DNA follows: TGTGCCAGCGGACAGGGGCCAAATCAGCCCCAGCATTTT. The chain joins TRBV6-1 to TRBJ1-5, with 9 bases matching TRBD1. With V trimmed by 8 bases and J by 4 bases, 3 bases remained unmatched. CDR1 and CDR2 (germline): MNHNS, SASEGT. This CDR3 has 13 residues.

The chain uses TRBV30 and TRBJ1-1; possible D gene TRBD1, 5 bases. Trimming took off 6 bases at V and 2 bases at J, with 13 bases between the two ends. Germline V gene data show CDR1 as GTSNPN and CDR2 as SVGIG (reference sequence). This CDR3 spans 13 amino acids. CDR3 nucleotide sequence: TGTGCCTGCCAGGGTGCACCAAACACTGAAGCTTTCTTT. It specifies CACQGAPNTEAFF.

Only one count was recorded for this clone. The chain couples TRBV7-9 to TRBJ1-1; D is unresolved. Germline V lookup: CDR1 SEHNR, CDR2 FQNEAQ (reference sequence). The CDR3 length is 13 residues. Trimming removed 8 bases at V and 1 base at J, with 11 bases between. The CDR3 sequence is CASGPSGNTEAFF. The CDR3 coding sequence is TGTGCCAGCGGCCCTTCGGGGAACACTGAAGCTTTCTTT.

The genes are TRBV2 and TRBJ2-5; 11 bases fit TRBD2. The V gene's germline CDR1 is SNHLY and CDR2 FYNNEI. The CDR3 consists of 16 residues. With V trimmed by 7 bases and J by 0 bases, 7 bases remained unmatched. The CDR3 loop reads CASTEGTSGYQETQYF. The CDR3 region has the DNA TGTGCCAGCACCGAAGGGACTAGCGGTTACCAAGAGACCCAGTACTTC.

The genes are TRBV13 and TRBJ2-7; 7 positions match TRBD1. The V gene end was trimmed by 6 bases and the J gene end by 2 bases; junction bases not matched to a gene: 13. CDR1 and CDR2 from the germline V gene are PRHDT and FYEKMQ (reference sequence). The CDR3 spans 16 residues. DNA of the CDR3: TGTGCCAGCAGTAATCAGGACCGGGACAGCGCCTACGAGCAGTACTTC. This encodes CASSNQDRDSAYEQYF.

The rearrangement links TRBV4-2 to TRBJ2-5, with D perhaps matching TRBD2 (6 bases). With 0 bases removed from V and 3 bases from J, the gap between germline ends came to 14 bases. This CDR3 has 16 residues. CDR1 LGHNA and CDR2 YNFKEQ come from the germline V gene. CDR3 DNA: TGTGCCAGCAGCCAAGAAAAGGGGACTCTGAAAGAGACCCAGTACTTC. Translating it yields CASSQEKGTLKETQYF.

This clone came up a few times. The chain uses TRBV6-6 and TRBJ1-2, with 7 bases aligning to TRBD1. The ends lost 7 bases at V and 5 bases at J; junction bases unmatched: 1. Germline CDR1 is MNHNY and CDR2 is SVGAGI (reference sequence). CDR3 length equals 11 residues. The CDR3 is CASTTGYGYTF. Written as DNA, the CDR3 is TGTGCCAGCACGACAGGGTATGGCTACACCTTC.

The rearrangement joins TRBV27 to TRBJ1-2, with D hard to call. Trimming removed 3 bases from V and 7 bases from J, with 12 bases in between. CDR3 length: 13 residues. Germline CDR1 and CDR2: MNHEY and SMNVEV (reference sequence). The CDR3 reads CASSFSSGSGYTF. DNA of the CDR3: TGTGCCAGCAGTTTTAGCTCGGGGTCTGGCTACACCTTC.

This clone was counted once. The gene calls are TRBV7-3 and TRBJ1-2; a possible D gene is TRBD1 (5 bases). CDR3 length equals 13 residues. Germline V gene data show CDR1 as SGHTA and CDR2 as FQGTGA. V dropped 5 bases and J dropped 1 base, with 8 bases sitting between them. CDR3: CASSPDSNYGYTF. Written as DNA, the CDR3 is TGTGCCAGCAGCCCAGACAGTAACTATGGCTACACCTTC.

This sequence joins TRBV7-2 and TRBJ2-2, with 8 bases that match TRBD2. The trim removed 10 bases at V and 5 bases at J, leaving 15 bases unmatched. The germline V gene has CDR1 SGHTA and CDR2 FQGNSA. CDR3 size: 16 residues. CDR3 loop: CATTSLAVIGTGELFF. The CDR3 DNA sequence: TGTGCCACCACATCACTAGCGGTCATAGGGACCGGGGAGCTGTTTTTT.

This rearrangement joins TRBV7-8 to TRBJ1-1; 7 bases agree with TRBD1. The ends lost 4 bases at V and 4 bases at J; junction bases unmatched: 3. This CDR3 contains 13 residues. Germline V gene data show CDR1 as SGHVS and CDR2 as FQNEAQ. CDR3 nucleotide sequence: TGTGCCAGCAGCTCCCGGACAGGCACTGAAGCTTTCTTT. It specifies CASSSRTGTEAFF.

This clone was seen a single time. CDR3 DNA: TGTGCCAGCAGTTACTCGAAGACAGGGGAGAAAGAGACCCAGTACTTC. This encodes CASSYSKTGEKETQYF. The genes are TRBV6-5 and TRBJ2-5; TRBD1 matches at 8 bases. This CDR3 region has 16 residues. Losses at the gene ends were 0 bases for V and 3 bases for J; bases not matched to a gene: 6. Germline CDR1 is MNHEY and CDR2 is SVGAGI.

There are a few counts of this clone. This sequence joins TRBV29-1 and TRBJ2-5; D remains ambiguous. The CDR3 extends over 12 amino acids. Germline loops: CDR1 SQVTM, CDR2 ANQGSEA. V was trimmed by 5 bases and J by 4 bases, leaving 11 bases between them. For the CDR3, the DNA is TGCAGCGTTCTCCCGATCGGAGAGACCCAGTACTTC. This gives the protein CSVLPIGETQYF.